A selection of T cell receptor beta chains follows, all from one sample in a study of T cells after yellow fever vaccination. Using its own MiXCR run on the 5' RACE reads, TCRdb lists one record per CDR3 protein. The data show under 300,000 distinct CDR3 sequences, 6.5% to 8.5% seen once. Specimen: CD4+ T cells sorted from PBMCs, collected 15 days after the yellow fever booster vaccination. The receptors here all came from a man aged 25 to 45 who received the YFV17D yellow fever vaccine. CDR3s include the opening cysteine and the closing phenylalanine or tryptophan. A D gene is named only where the DNA matches it firmly. Rows give clone size only sometimes, using once, few, many, or a class for an expanded clone.

D gene: .
clone size: few
J gene: TRBJ2-7
V gene: TRBV5-5
CDR3 DNA: TGTGCCAGCAGCTTCGGGGGATTACCCTACGAGCAGTACTTC
CDR3 protein: CASSFGGLPYEQYF

D gene: TRBD2
clone size: many
J gene: TRBJ2-2
V gene: TRBV7-7
CDR3 DNA: TGTGCTAGCAGCTTAAAACTAGCGGGAGCTGGTGGCGGGGAGCTGTTTTTT
CDR3 protein: CASSLKLAGAGGGELFF

D gene: .
clone size: many
J gene: TRBJ2-1
V gene: TRBV20-1
CDR3 DNA: TGCAGTGCCAAGGCGGGGGCCTCCTACAATGAGCAGTTCTTC
CDR3 protein: CSAKAGASYNEQFF

D gene: .
clone size: many
J gene: TRBJ2-7
V gene: TRBV18
CDR3 DNA: TGTGCCAGCTCACCCAAGACTTCGAGGCAGTACTTC
CDR3 protein: CASSPKTSRQYF

D gene: .
clone size: many
J gene: TRBJ2-5
V gene: TRBV29-1
CDR3 DNA: TGCAGCGTTGAGGACTTCAGGGAGACCCAGTACTTC
CDR3 protein: CSVEDFRETQYF

D gene: TRBD2
clone size: many
J gene: TRBJ2-1
V gene: TRBV3-1
CDR3 DNA: TGTGCCAGCAGCCATACTAGCGGGAGCGGAGGTGAGCAGTTCTTC
CDR3 protein: CASSHTSGSGGEQFF

D gene: .
clone size: few
J gene: TRBJ1-5
V gene: TRBV19
CDR3 DNA: TGTGCCAGTTTGAGCCGAGCGAGTTATAGCAATCAGCCCCAGCATTTT
CDR3 protein: CASLSRASYSNQPQHF

D gene: .
clone size: few
J gene: TRBJ2-1
V gene: TRBV7-2
CDR3 DNA: TGTGCCAGCAGCTTAGGCCTCAGAAGACTCTTC
CDR3 protein: CASSLGLRRLF

D gene: .
clone size: .
J gene: TRBJ2-5
V gene: TRBV18
CDR3 DNA: TGTGCCAGCTCACCACCTCCCCGGATGGGGGAGACCCAGTACTTC
CDR3 protein: CASSPPPRMGETQYF

D gene: TRBD1
clone size: many
J gene: TRBJ2-5
V gene: TRBV2
CDR3 DNA: TGTGCCAGCTCAACCGACAGGGGGCGCGGAGAGACCCAGTACTTC
CDR3 protein: CASSTDRGRGETQYF

D gene: .
clone size: few
J gene: TRBJ2-5
V gene: TRBV3-1
CDR3 DNA: TGTGCCAGCAGCCAAGCCGGAAAAACAAGTTGGACCCAGTACTTC
CDR3 protein: CASSQAGKTSWTQYF

D gene: .
clone size: many
J gene: TRBJ2-7
V gene: TRBV19
CDR3 DNA: TGTGCCAGTACCGAAGGGAGCGAGCAGTACTTC
CDR3 protein: CASTEGSEQYF

D gene: .
clone size: few
J gene: TRBJ1-2
V gene: TRBV3-1
CDR3 DNA: TGTGCCAGCAGCCATCTGGGCGTCTATGGCTACACCTTC
CDR3 protein: CASSHLGVYGYTF

D gene: TRBD1
clone size: .
J gene: TRBJ2-6
V gene: TRBV12-3/TRBV12-4
CDR3 DNA: TGTGCCAGCAGTTTACCGACAGGGGGCACCAACGTCCTGACTTTC
CDR3 protein: CASSLPTGGTNVLTF

D gene: TRBD2
clone size: few
J gene: TRBJ2-5
V gene: TRBV6-2/TRBV6-3
CDR3 DNA: TGTGCCATACGGACTAGCGGGAGTGGTGGGACCCAGTACTTC
CDR3 protein: CAIRTSGSGGTQYF

D gene: TRBD1
clone size: few
J gene: TRBJ2-1
V gene: TRBV5-1
CDR3 DNA: TGCGCCAGCAGCTTGGTCGAGGGACAGTACAATGAGCAGTTCTTC
CDR3 protein: CASSLVEGQYNEQFF